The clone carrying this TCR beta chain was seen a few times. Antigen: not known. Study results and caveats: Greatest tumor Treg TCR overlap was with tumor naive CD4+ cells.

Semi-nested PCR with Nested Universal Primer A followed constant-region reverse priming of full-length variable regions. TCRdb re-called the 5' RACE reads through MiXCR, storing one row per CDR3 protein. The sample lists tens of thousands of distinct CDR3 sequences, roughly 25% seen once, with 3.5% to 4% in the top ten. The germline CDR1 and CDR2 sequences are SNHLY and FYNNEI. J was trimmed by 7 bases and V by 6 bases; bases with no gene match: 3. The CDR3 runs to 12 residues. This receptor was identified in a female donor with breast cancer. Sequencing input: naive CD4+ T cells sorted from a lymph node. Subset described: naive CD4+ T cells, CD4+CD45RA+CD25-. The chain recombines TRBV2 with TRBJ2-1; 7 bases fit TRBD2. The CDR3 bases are TGTGCCAGCAGCCGGGGAGGGAATGAGCAGTTCTTC. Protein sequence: CASSRGGNEQFF.